These T cell receptor beta chains were read from a single sample in a study of blood T cells in healthy people across ages. From the 5' RACE reads, TCRdb called clonotypes with MiXCR, one entry per CDR3 protein. The table lists approximately 850,000 distinct CDR3 sequences, approximately 48% of them singletons, with roughly 19% in the top ten. The sequenced sample was blood. The origin of the receptors is a man aged 55 to 70 in good health. Each CDR3 is given without its conserved first and last residue. The order of the fields is J gene, V gene, CDR3 protein.

J: TRBJ2-7; V: TRBV3-1; CDR3: ASSPGQADEQY
J: TRBJ2-3; V: TRBV6-1; CDR3: ASRGDLGTSTDTQY
J: TRBJ2-3; V: TRBV7-2; CDR3: ASSVADRSDTQY
J: TRBJ2-1; V: TRBV7-2; CDR3: ASSDRDRPYNEQF
J: TRBJ2-7; V: TRBV28; CDR3: ASSFKQY
J: TRBJ1-2; V: TRBV6-2/TRBV6-3; CDR3: ASTIPGGVGGCT
J: TRBJ1-2; V: TRBV6-5; CDR3: ASSLPKGQPFSGYT
J: TRBJ2-7; V: TRBV7-9; CDR3: ASSLEFASGGYEQY
J: TRBJ2-1; V: TRBV12-3/TRBV12-4; CDR3: ASTRIEGGSYNEQF
J: TRBJ2-7; V: TRBV7-2; CDR3: ASSQQGTRTYEQY
J: TRBJ2-1; V: TRBV12-3/TRBV12-4; CDR3: ASTKMTGGNEQF
J: TRBJ2-1; V: TRBV4-3; CDR3: ASSQLAGAVGNEQF
J: TRBJ2-1; V: TRBV29-1; CDR3: SVEVRVWEDEQF